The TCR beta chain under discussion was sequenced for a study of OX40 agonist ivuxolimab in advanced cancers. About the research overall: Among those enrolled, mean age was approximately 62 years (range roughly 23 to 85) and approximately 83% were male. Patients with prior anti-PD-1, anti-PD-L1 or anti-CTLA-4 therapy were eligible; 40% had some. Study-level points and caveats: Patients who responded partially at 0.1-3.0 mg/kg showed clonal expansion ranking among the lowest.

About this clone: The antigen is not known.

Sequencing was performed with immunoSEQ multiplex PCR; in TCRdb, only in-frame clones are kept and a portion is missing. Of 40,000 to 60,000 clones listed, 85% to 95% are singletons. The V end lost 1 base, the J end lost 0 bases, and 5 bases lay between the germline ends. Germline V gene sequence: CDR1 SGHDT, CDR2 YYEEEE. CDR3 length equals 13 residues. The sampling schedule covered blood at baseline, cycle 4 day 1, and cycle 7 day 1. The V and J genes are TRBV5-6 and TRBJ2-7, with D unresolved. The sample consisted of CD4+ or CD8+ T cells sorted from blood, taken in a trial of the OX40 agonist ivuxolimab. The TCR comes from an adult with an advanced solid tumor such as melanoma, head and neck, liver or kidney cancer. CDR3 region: CASSLYISYEQYF. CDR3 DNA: TGTGCCAGCAGCTTGTACATCTCCTACGAGCAGTACTTC.